The sequence of this T cell receptor (beta chain) was determined in a study of shared clonotypes between healthy human individuals. Trimming shortened V by 2 bases and J by 0 bases, and 11 bases separated the two germline ends. The CDR3 consists of 15 residues. From germline, CDR1 is SGHVS and CDR2 FNYEAQ. This clone was picked up one time. Its antigen is still unknown. From CD4+ cells came CD45RA+ naive and CD45RA-negative memory subsets. Assay execution proceeded at the deep level. Assay used: immunoSEQ multiplex PCR; TCRdb lists only in-frame clones, some missing. The table records about 1.4 million clones, approximately 96% of them present only once. The study's findings and limits: All-four-donor shared clonotypes had higher generation probabilities than non-shared clonotypes did.

V usage is TRBV7-6 and J usage is TRBJ2-7; D is tentatively TRBD1 or TRBD2 (5 bases each). The specimen was naive CD4+ T cells sorted from blood. Subset indicated: CD45RA+ positively selected. The TCR comes from a man younger than 40 in good health. The CDR3 DNA follows: TGTGCCAGCAGCTTATACCGGGACGCCTCCTACGAGCAGTACTTC. This translates into CASSLYRDASYEQYF.